This TCR beta chain was sequenced during a study of T cell responses to AZD1222 COVID-19 vaccine (dated by TCRdb to the early 2020s). A note on the overall study: AZD1222 recipients whose second dose came at about 4 weeks and those whose second dose came at about 12 weeks were combined into one group, since spike-specific TCR depth and breadth did not differ between the two schedules. TCR sequencing covered approximately 230 trial participants: about 210 given two doses of AZD1222 and about 26 given two doses of MenACWY control vaccine. Trial participants were enrolled into age subgroups of 18-55, 56-69 and 70-plus years, which contained roughly 150, 30 and 60 TCR-sequenced participants, respectively.

What the study reported, not specific to this receptor: In the small 56-69-year group, the increase in depth fell short of significance, most likely because of low power. Most participants were white British and females outnumbered males, and the authors suggested that clonal diversity may have been underestimated. Epitopes outside the regions mutated in the B.1.351 and B.1.1.7 variants were reportedly recognized by nearly half of the unique spike-specific TCRs. Conclusions about previously exposed vaccinees were limited because only six AZD1222 recipients were SARS-CoV-2 seropositive at baseline. After two AZD1222 doses, spike-specific TCR breadth and depth were significantly higher than at day 0 and than in MenACWY recipients. No day 14 peak-response samples were available, so repertoires were characterized only after the peak T cell response. The whole spike protein was spanned by vaccine-associated CD4 TCRs, and dominant responses were seen in regions 160-218 and 743-854.

As for this clone: It lacks a known antigen. Per-base quality was not reported, and no clone a single base away is much larger than it.

The CDR3 regions of human TCRbeta chains were subjected to immunosequencing. Regarding the original processing steps: TCRs in the repertoires were compared against a reference library of SARS-CoV-2-specific TCRs that had been generated with the MIRA antigen-specificity platform. Breadth was defined as the fraction of unique TCRs that were SARS-CoV-2-associated. Depth was defined as the fraction of total T cells that were SARS-CoV-2-associated. Using the MIRA data, every spike-specific TCR was mapped to the spike region that the TCR reacted to and assigned to either a CD4 or a CD8 class. Log10-transformed breadth and depth values were compared by one-way ANOVA with Sidak's multiple comparisons tests. The table was pulled from immuneACCESS by TCRdb, which kept in-frame rearrangements only. Such tables lose some clones; where checked, under half of the loss comes from unresolved V genes, and the rest has no known cause. V, J and clone size were drawn from that table, and D and trimming were deduced from the DNA. The table for this sample lists about 150,000 clones; about 93% of them were counted only once. About 9% of the sample comes from the top ten.

The intended sense of this specimen's time point label: baseline before first vaccination. The vaccinee samples were drawn from two UK trials, COV001 and COV002, one of which was a single-blind randomized controlled phase 2/3 trial testing AZD1222 (ChAdOx1 nCoV-19) in healthy adults. Trial participant PBMC samples were collected at day 0 and day 28 after the second dose for TCRbeta chain sequencing. Trimming at the junction amounts to 7 bases on V and 4 bases on J, and the germline ends lie 14 bases apart. Per the germline V gene, SNHLY is the CDR1 and FYNNEI is the CDR2. From the cysteine through the phenylalanine, the CDR3 covers 14 amino acids. CDR3 DNA only is kept here, 42 bases in frame from base 1.

Sequencing was performed on peripheral blood, taken on day 0 of AZD1222 vaccination. The sequence came from an adult in good health. The V gene is TRBV2 and the J gene is TRBJ1-3; TRBD1 is a possible D gene, resting on 6 matching bases. The CDR3 region: CASNPGAFGNTIYF. The bases are TGTGCCAGCAACCCGGGGGCGTTCGGAAACACCATATATTTT.